The 24 T cell receptor beta chains listed next were all sequenced from one sample in a study of T cell changes during pregnancy in multiple sclerosis. The assay was immunoSEQ multiplex PCR, and TCRdb's table has in-frame clones only and misses some. The data show more than 35,000 clones, just over 90% seen once. Here the sequenced sample was CD4+ T cells from peripheral blood mononuclear cells, taken in the third trimester of pregnancy. Source of these receptors: a female donor in good health, enrolled as a control in a pregnancy study.

The chain links TRBV4-1 to TRBJ1-2; D is ambiguous. V gave up 0 bases and J gave up 7 bases, with 9 bases separating them. The germline CDR1 and CDR2 sequences are MGHRA and YSYEKL. This CDR3 has 13 amino acids. DNA for the CDR3: TGCGCCAGCAGCCAAGATACGGGGTTTGGCTACACCTTC. Its translation: CASSQDTGFGYTF.

The J gene is TRBJ1-6, the V gene TRBV6-6, with D perhaps TRBD1 (6 bases). The length of the CDR3 is 16 residues. Trimming pared 1 base from V and 7 bases from J, leaving 14 bases between. Germline V gives CDR1 MNHNY, CDR2 SVGAGI (reference sequence). As DNA, the CDR3 is TGTGCCAGCAGTTACTTGTACAGGGAAAGGAATTCACCCCTCCACTTT. The encoded protein is CASSYLYRERNSPLHF.

The chain employs TRBV2 and TRBJ1-5; possibly TRBD1 for D (5 bases). The CDR3 sequence is 14 residues long. The V gene's germline CDR1 is SNHLY and CDR2 FYNNEI. Trimming shortened V by 7 bases and J by 5 bases, and 15 bases separated the two germline ends. The CDR3 nucleotides read TGTGCCAGCAAGTGGTCAGGGATCGATCAGCCCCAGCATTTT. It yields the protein CASKWSGIDQPQHF.

V usage is TRBV27 and J usage is TRBJ2-3; D possibly corresponds to TRBD2 (6 bases). Germline CDR1 is MNHEY and CDR2 is SMNVEV (reference sequence). V gave up 2 bases and J gave up 4 bases, with 10 bases separating them. The CDR3 extends over 14 amino acids. CDR3 coding DNA: TGTGCCAGCAGTTTAGGGGGGTCCGCAGATACGCAGTATTTT. This translates into CASSLGGSADTQYF.

The gene calls are TRBV19 and TRBJ2-3, with 8 bases identical to TRBD1. With 7 bases clipped from V and 1 base from J, the junction kept 7 bases outside the gene matches. The CDR3 extends over 15 amino acids. Per the germline V gene, CDR1 is LNHDA and CDR2 is SQIVND (reference sequence). The CDR3 loop reads CASTLTGAGTDTQYF. CDR3 coding DNA: TGTGCCAGTACTCTGACAGGGGCAGGCACAGATACGCAGTATTTT.

The rearrangement links TRBV29-1 to TRBJ1-1; D remains unclear. Per germline, CDR1 SQVTM and CDR2 ANQGSEA. The germline V and J ends were trimmed by 1 base and 3 bases, with 6 bases remaining between them. The CDR3 runs 12 residues. The chain's CDR3 is CSVEVTDTEAFF. In DNA form, the CDR3 reads TGCAGCGTTGAAGTCACGGACACTGAAGCTTTCTTT.

A few counts support this clone. This rearrangement joins TRBV5-6 to TRBJ2-7; 10 nucleotides agree with TRBD1. After removal of 4 bases from V and 7 bases from J, the junction contained 5 bases not matched to a gene. Germline values: CDR1 SGHDT, CDR2 YYEEEE. The CDR3 is 13 amino acids. The CDR3 bases are TGTGCCAGCAGCCGGGACAGGGGAATAGAGCAGTACTTC. The encoded protein is CASSRDRGIEQYF.

The chain links TRBV27 to TRBJ1-5; tentatively, D is TRBD1 (6 bases). The germline V gene has CDR1 MNHEY and CDR2 SMNVEV (reference sequence). V was clipped by 3 bases and J by 3 bases, with 9 bases between them. This CDR3 has 14 amino acids. The CDR3 DNA follows: TGTGCCAGCAGTTTTGGACAGTTCAATCAGCCCCAGCATTTT. Translation: CASSFGQFNQPQHF.

This sequence joins TRBV15 and TRBJ2-7; the match to TRBD1 covers 9 bases. The V gene's germline CDR1 is LNHNV and CDR2 YYDKDF (reference sequence). With V trimmed by 2 bases and J by 7 bases, 9 bases remained unmatched. This CDR3 region has 15 residues. CDR3 protein: CATSRPGQGMREQYF. The CDR3 nucleotides are TGTGCCACCAGCAGACCGGGACAGGGAATGCGGGAGCAGTACTTC.

The chain has TRBV7-2 and TRBJ1-2; tentatively, D is TRBD1 (5 bases). V lost 0 bases and J lost 6, with 14 bases in between. Germline CDR1 and CDR2: SGHTA and FQGNSA. The CDR3 extends over 15 amino acids. The CDR3 spells CASSLARRGADGYTF. The CDR3 DNA reads as TGTGCCAGCAGCTTAGCGCGCCGTGGGGCTGATGGCTACACCTTC.

The chain carries TRBV2 and TRBJ2-5; maybe TRBD2 (5 bases). The CDR3 runs 13 residues. The germline gives CDR1 SNHLY, CDR2 FYNNEI. The V end lost 8 bases, the J end lost 2 bases, and 12 bases lay between the germline ends. The CDR3: CASLRAEQETQYF. CDR3 nucleotide sequence: TGTGCCAGCCTGCGGGCAGAACAAGAGACCCAGTACTTC.

The CDR3, as DNA: TGCAGCGTTGGTACGGGACTAGCGGGGAGTAATGAGCAGTTCTTC. The encoded protein is CSVGTGLAGSNEQFF. This chain links TRBV29-1 with TRBJ2-1, with 13 bases identical to TRBD2. With V trimmed by 4 bases and J by 7 bases, 7 bases remained unmatched. Looked up from germline, CDR1 is SQVTM and CDR2 is ANQGSEA. The length of the CDR3 is 15 residues.

This clone appeared a single time. The genes are TRBV28 and TRBJ1-2, with 7 bases fitting TRBD1. With 2 bases clipped from V and 3 bases from J, the junction kept 6 bases outside the gene matches. The CDR3 contains 15 residues. Germline CDR1 is MDHEN and CDR2 is SYDVKM. The CDR3 loop reads CASSLAGQHYYGYTF. The DNA for the CDR3 is TGTGCCAGCAGTTTAGCGGGACAGCATTACTATGGCTACACCTTC.

The chain links TRBV13 to TRBJ1-2, with 10 bases fitting TRBD1. The trim removed 1 base at V and 7 bases at J, leaving 6 bases unmatched. Germline lookup yields CDR1 PRHDT and CDR2 FYEKMQ (reference sequence). CDR3 length: 15 residues. The CDR3 DNA reads as TGTGCCAGCAGCTTAGTAGACAGGGGGCTCGGTGGCTACACCTTC. This translates into CASSLVDRGLGGYTF.

The J gene is TRBJ1-2, the V gene TRBV15; TRBD1 might be the D (6 bases). Germline values: CDR1 LNHNV, CDR2 YYDKDF (reference sequence). The V end was cut by 3 bases, the J end by 4 bases, with 9 bases between. The CDR3 consists of 13 residues. For the CDR3, the DNA is TGTGCCACCAGCAGGGGGGCGACCTATGGCTACACCTTC. Encoded protein: CATSRGATYGYTF.

J is TRBJ1-1 and V is TRBV16; 9 bases are shared with TRBD1. Germline CDR1 KGHSY, CDR2 FQNENV. This CDR3 contains 16 residues. The J segment lost 0 bases and the V segment lost 4 bases, leaving 6 bases of the junction unmatched. The CDR3 loop reads CASSPSGTGLNTEAFF. DNA for the CDR3: TGTGCCAGCAGCCCGTCCGGGACAGGGTTGAACACTGAAGCTTTCTTT.

V and J are TRBV12-5 and TRBJ2-6, with D maybe TRBD1 (5 bases). The length of the CDR3 is 15 residues. Trimming stripped 3 bases from V and 3 bases from J, with 9 bases between. Germline-derived CDR1 and CDR2 are LGHNT and FRNRAP. DNA of the CDR3: TGTGCTAGTGGTTTCGCCCAGGGTGGGGCCAACGTCCTGACTTTC. It codes for CASGFAQGGANVLTF.

The chain carries TRBV5-1 and TRBJ2-7; 13 bases match TRBD2. This CDR3 has 14 amino acids. Germline trimming cut 7 bases from V and 7 bases from J; bases unmatched to any gene: 8. Per the germline V gene, CDR1 is SGHRS and CDR2 is YFSETQ. This CDR3 is CASRLGLAGEEQYF. The CDR3 nucleotides read TGCGCCAGCCGTCTAGGACTAGCGGGAGAAGAGCAGTACTTC.

The sample holds a few counts of this clone. The chain links TRBV5-1 to TRBJ2-2; D possibly corresponds to TRBD2 (5 bases). The ends were cut back, 3 bases at V and 7 bases at J, with 13 bases in the middle. There are 14 residues in the CDR3. From germline, CDR1 is SGHRS and CDR2 YFSETQ. The CDR3 DNA is TGCGCCAGCAGCTCCACACAAGCGGACGGGGAGCTGTTTTTT. This gives the protein CASSSTQADGELFF.

This chain joins TRBV2 and TRBJ1-2; a possible D gene is TRBD1 (6 bases). The CDR3 runs 14 residues. The V gene lost 6 bases and the J gene lost 9 bases, with 20 bases spanning the gap. The V gene's germline CDR1 is SNHLY and CDR2 FYNNEI. CDR3 sequence reads: CASRGRGGESSYTF. For the CDR3, the DNA is TGTGCCAGCAGGGGAAGAGGGGGGGAATCTAGCTACACCTTC.

The chain is built from TRBV27 and TRBJ1-2; 7 bases align to TRBD1. Looked up from germline, CDR1 is MNHEY and CDR2 is SMNVEV (reference sequence). This CDR3 is 13 amino acids long. V shed 6 bases and J 4 bases; nucleotides not matched to a gene: 5. The CDR3 spells CASRTGFGYGYTF. The CDR3 nucleotides read TGTGCCAGCAGGACAGGGTTTGGCTATGGCTACACCTTC.

This chain uses TRBV19 with TRBJ2-7; a possible D gene is TRBD2 (6 bases). The CDR3 length is 13 residues. V was trimmed by 7 bases and J by 6 bases, leaving 16 bases between them. Per the germline V gene, CDR1 is LNHDA and CDR2 is SQIVND (reference sequence). CDR3: CASTGERVGEQYF. In DNA form, the CDR3 reads TGTGCCAGTACGGGAGAGAGGGTTGGCGAGCAGTACTTC.

The CDR3, as DNA: TGTGCCAGCAGCCGGGGGGCAAACAATGAGCAGTTCTTC. It translates to CASSRGANNEQFF. V usage is TRBV5-4 and J usage is TRBJ2-1; a possible D gene is TRBD2 (7 bases). Germline V gene data show CDR1 as SGHNT and CDR2 as YYREEE (reference sequence). The CDR3 extends over 13 amino acids. The germline V and J ends were trimmed by 4 bases and 5 bases, with 10 bases remaining between them.

This chain uses TRBV11-2 with TRBJ2-7, with D unclear. The CDR3 is 14 residues long. V lost 4 bases and J 6 bases, leaving 16 bases between the germline ends. CDR1 SGHAT and CDR2 FQNNGV come from the germline V gene. The CDR3: CASSSLRGLGEQYF. The CDR3 region has the DNA TGTGCCAGCAGCTCTCTCCGCGGTCTCGGCGAGCAGTACTTC. The full variable domain, completed using reference TRBV11-2 and TRBJ2-7, is EAGVAQSPRYKIIEKRQSVAFWCNPISGHATLYWYQQILGQGPKLLIQFQNNGVVDDSQLPKDRFSAERLKGVDSTLKIQPAKLEDSAVYLCASSSLRGLGEQYFGPGTRLTVT.